This TCR beta chain was obtained from a study of shared clonotypes between healthy human individuals. Study-wide background: CD4 naive and memory got three plates each, CD8 naive two, CD8 memory one.

CDR1 is MDHEN, CDR2 SYDVKM, per germline. V gave up 5 bases and J gave up 1 base; unmatched junction bases: 9. CDR3 size: 16 residues. Method: immunoSEQ multiplex PCR; TCRdb's copy keeps in-frame clones and lacks some. The table lists almost 700,000 clones, approximately 90% of them singletons. CD45RO-negative, CCR7-positively selected cells formed the naive CD8 fraction, excluding terminally differentiated effector memory CD45RA+ cells. Donors comprised only Caucasian adults living in Nashville, Tennessee. This clone was observed a single time. V usage is TRBV28 and J usage is TRBJ2-5; the match to TRBD1 covers 8 bases. The clonotype comes from a man aged 30 to 39 in good health. Sample: naive CD8+ T cells sorted from blood. CDR3 DNA sequence: TGTGCCAGCAGTCCCCGGACAGGGAGGTCCCAAGAGACCCAGTACTTC. It encodes CASSPRTGRSQETQYF.